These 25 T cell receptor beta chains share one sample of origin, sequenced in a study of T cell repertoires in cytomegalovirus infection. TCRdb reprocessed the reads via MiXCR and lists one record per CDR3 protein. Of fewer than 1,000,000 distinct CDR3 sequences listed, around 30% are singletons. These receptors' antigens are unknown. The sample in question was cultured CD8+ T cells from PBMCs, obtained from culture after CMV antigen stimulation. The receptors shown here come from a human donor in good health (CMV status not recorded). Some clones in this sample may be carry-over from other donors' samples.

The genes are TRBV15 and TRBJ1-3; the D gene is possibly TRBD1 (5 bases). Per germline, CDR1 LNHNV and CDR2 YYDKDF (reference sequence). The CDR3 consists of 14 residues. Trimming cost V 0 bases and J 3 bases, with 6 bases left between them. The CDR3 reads CATSREGVGNTIYF. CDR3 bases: TGTGCCACCAGCAGAGAGGGGGTTGGAAACACCATATATTTT. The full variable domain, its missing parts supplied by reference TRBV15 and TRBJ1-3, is DAMVIQNPRYQVTQFGKPVTLSCSQTLNHNVMYWYQQKSSQAPKLLFHYYDKDFNNEADTPDNFQSRRPNTSFCFLDIRSPGLGDTAMYLCATSREGVGNTIYFGEGSWLTVV.

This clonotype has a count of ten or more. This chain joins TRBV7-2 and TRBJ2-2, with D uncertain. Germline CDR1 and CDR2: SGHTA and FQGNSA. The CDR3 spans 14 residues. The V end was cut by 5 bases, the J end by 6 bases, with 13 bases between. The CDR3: CASSVTGVAGELFF. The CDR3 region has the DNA TGTGCCAGCAGCGTCACTGGGGTCGCCGGGGAGCTGTTTTTT.

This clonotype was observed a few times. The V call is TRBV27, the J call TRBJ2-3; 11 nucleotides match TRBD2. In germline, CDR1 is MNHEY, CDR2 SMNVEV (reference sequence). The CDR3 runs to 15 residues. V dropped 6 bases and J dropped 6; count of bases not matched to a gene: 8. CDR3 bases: TGTGCCAGCAGGCTTAGCGGGGGGGCAGGGGATACGCAGTATTTT. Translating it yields CASRLSGGAGDTQYF.

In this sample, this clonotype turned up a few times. The CDR3 spells CASSQDRETGNQPQHF. CDR3 nucleotide sequence: TGCGCCAGCAGCCAAGACAGGGAAACGGGCAATCAGCCCCAGCATTTT. The genes are TRBV4-1 and TRBJ1-5; tentative D call: TRBD1 (5 bases). This CDR3 has 16 amino acids. CDR1 MGHRA and CDR2 YSYEKL come from the germline V gene. Between the trimmed V and J ends, which lost 0 bases and 2 bases, there was a span of 11 bases.

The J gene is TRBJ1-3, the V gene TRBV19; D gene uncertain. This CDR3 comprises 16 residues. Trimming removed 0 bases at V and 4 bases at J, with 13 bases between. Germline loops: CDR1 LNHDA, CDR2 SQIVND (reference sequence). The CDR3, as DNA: TGTGCCAGTAGTATAGATAGCAGGAGGTCCGGAAACACCATATATTTT. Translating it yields CASSIDSRRSGNTIYF.

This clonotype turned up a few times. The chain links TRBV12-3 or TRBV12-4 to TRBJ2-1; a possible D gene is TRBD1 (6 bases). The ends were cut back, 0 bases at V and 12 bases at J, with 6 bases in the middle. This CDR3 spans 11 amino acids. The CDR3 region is CASSLARGQFF. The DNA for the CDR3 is TGTGCCAGCAGTTTAGCCAGGGGGCAGTTCTTC.

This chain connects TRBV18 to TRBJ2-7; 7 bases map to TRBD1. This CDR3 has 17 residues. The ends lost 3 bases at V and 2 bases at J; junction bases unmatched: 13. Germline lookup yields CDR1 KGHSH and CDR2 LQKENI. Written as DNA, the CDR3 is TGTGCCAGCTCACCCCGGGAACGGGACAGAATAACCTACGAGCAGTACTTC. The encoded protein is CASSPRERDRITYEQYF.

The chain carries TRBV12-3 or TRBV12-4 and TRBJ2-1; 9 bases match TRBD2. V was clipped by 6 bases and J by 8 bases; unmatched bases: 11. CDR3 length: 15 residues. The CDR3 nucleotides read TGTGCCAGCAGCCAAGGCGGGGGGGAAGTTGATGAGCAGTTCTTC. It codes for CASSQGGGEVDEQFF.

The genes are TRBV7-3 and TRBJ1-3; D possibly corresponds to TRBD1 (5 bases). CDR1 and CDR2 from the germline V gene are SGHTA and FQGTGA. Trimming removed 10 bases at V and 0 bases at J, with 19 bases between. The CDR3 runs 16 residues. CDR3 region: CATYILQGPSGNTIYF. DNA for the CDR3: TGTGCCACCTACATCCTTCAGGGCCCCTCTGGAAACACCATATATTTT.

The chain's CDR3 is CASRNSGGSSYNEQFF. The CDR3 region has the DNA TGTGCCAGCAGAAATAGCGGGGGAAGCTCCTACAATGAGCAGTTCTTC. The V gene is TRBV13, the J gene TRBJ2-1; TRBD2 agrees at 9 bases. The CDR3 sequence is 16 residues long. Germline CDR1 PRHDT, CDR2 FYEKMQ (reference sequence). J lost 0 bases, V lost 6 bases, and 6 bases had no gene match.

The CDR3 loop reads CATSVTSTGAYGYTF. The DNA for the CDR3 is TGTGCCACCAGCGTTACCTCGACAGGGGCGTACGGCTACACCTTC. This chain links TRBV15 with TRBJ1-2; 8 positions match TRBD1. The CDR3 sequence is 15 residues long. Per germline, CDR1 LNHNV and CDR2 YYDKDF (reference sequence). V dropped 5 bases and J dropped 8; count of bases not matched to a gene: 13.

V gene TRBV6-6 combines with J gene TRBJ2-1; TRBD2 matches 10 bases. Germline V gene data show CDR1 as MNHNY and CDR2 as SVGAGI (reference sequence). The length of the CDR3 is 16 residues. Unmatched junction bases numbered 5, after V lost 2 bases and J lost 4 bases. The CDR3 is CASSYKTSGAYNEQFF. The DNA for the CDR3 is TGTGCCAGCAGTTACAAAACTAGCGGGGCTTACAATGAGCAGTTCTTC.

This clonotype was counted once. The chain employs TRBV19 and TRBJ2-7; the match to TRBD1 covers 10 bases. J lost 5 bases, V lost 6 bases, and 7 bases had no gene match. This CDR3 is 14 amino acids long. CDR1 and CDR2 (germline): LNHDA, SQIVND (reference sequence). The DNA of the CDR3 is TGTGCCAGTAGAATTACCGGGACAGGGGACGAGCAGTACTTC. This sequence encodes CASRITGTGDEQYF.

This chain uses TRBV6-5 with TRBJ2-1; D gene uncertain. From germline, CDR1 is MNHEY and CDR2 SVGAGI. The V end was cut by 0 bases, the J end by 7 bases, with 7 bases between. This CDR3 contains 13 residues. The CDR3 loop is CASSYSWRNEQFF. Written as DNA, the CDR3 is TGTGCCAGCAGTTACTCGTGGCGAAATGAGCAGTTCTTC.

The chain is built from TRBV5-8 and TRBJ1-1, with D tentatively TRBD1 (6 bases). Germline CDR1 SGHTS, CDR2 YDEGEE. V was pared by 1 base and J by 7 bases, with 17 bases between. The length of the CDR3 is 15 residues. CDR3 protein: CASSLITQGIIEAFF. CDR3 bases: TGTGCCAGCAGCTTGATTACTCAGGGGATCATTGAAGCTTTCTTT.

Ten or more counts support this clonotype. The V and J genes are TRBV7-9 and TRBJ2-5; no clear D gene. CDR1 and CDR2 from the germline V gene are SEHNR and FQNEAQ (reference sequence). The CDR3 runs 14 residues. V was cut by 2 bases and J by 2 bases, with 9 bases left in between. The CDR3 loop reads CASSLLTTQETQYF. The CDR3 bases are TGTGCCAGCAGCTTACTCACCACTCAAGAGACCCAGTACTTC.

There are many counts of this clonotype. The CDR3 protein is CASSPGSHRNQPQHF. Written as DNA, the CDR3 is TGTGCCAGCAGCCCGGGATCTCACCGGAATCAGCCCCAGCATTTT. The chain has TRBV7-2 and TRBJ1-5; D gene uncertain. Germline V gives CDR1 SGHTA, CDR2 FQGNSA. The V end lost 5 bases, the J end lost 4 bases, and 15 bases lay between the germline ends. The CDR3 spans 15 residues. Using reference TRBV7-2 and TRBJ1-5 for the parts outside the CDR3, the full variable domain is GAGVSQSPSNKVTEKGKDVELRCDPISGHTALYWYRQSLGQGLEFLIYFQGNSAPDKSGLPSDRFSAERTGGSVSTLTIQRTQQEDSAVYLCASSPGSHRNQPQHFGDGTRLSIL.

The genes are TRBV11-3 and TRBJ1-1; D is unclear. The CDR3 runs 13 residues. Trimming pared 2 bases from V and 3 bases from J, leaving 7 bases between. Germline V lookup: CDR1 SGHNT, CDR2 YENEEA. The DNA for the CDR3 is TGTGCCAGCAGCTTAAATTGGGACACTGAAGCTTTCTTT. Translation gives CASSLNWDTEAFF.

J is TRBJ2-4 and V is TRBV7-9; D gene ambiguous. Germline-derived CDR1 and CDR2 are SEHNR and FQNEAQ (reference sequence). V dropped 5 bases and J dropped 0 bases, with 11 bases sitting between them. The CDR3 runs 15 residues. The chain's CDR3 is CASSPRQLAKNIQYF. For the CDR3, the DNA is TGTGCCAGCAGCCCCAGGCAGTTAGCCAAAAACATTCAGTACTTC.

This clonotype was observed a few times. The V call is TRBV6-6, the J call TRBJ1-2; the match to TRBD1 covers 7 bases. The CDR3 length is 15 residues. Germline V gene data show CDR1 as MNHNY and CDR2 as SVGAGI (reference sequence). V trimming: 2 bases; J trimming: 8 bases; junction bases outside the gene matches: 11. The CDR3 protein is CASSYPGQRGSGYTF. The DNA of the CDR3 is TGTGCCAGCAGTTACCCGGGACAGAGGGGGTCGGGCTACACCTTC.

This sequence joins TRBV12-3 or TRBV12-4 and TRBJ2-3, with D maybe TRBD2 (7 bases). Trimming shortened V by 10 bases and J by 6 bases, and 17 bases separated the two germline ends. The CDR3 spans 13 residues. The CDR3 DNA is TGTGCCACCCTTGACGGGGGGCTTGATACGCAGTATTTT. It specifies CATLDGGLDTQYF.

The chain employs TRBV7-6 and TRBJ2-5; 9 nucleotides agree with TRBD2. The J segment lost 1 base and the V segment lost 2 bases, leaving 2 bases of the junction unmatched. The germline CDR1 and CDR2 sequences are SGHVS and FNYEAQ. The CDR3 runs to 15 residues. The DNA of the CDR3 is TGTGCCAGCAGCTTACTAGCGGGGACCCAAGAGACCCAGTACTTC. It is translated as CASSLLAGTQETQYF. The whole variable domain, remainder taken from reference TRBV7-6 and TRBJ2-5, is GAGVSQSPRYKVTKRGQDVALRCDPISGHVSLYWYRQALGQGPEFLTYFNYEAQQDKSGLPNDRFSAERPEGSISTLTIQRTEQRDSAMYRCASSLLAGTQETQYFGPGTRLLVL.

In nucleotides, the CDR3 is TGTGCCAGCGAACAACGGACGGCCGCTAACTATGGCTACACCTTC. The encoded protein is CASEQRTAANYGYTF. The V gene is TRBV7-9, the J gene TRBJ1-2; no definite D call. The CDR3 is 15 residues long. The germline V gene has CDR1 SEHNR and CDR2 FQNEAQ (reference sequence). Trimming took off 8 bases at V and 0 bases at J, with 16 bases between the two ends.

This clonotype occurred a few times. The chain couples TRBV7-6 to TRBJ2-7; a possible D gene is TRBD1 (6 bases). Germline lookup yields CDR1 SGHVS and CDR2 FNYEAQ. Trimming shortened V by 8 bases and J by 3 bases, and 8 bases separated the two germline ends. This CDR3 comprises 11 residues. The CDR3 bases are TGTGCCAGCGGGGACAACTACGAGCAGTACTTC. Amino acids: CASGDNYEQYF.

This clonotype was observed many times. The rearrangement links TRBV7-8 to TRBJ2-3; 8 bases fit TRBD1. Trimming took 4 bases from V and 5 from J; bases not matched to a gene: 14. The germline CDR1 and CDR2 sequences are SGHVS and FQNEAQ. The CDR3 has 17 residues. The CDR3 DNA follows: TGTGCCAGCAGCTACCCTACTGGACAGGGAGCAAAAGATACGCAGTATTTT. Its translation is CASSYPTGQGAKDTQYF.